These T cell receptor beta chains were read from a single sample in a study of neurological immune-mediated disorders. MiXCR, run by TCRdb on the 5' RACE reads, gives a single entry per CDR3 protein. The sample has 15,000 to 20,000 distinct CDR3 sequences, 6.5% to 9% seen once; the top ten hold approximately 16%. Sequences were obtained from CD8+ T cells from blood. Every receptor here comes from a woman aged 25-40 years with HTLV-1-associated myelopathy (HAM/TSP). The CDR3 runs from the conserved cysteine through the conserved F or W. Fields, in order: clone size, D gene, V gene, J gene, CDR3 DNA, CDR3 protein. A D gene is named only where the DNA matches it firmly. Each size is once, few, many, or a class for an expanded clone.

abundance: many
d_gene: TRBD1
v_gene: TRBV20-1
j_gene: TRBJ2-2
CDR3nt: TGCAGTGCTACTCGACAGGGGGCCGGGGAGCTGTTTTTT
CDR3aa: CSATRQGAGELFF

abundance: once
d_gene: TRBD1
v_gene: TRBV5-1
j_gene: TRBJ2-7
CDR3nt: TGCGCCAGCAGCTCAGGACAGGGCCTCTCCTACGAGCAGTACTTC
CDR3aa: CASSSGQGLSYEQYF

abundance: many
d_gene: TRBD1
v_gene: TRBV12-3/TRBV12-4
j_gene: TRBJ2-7
CDR3nt: TGTGCCAGCAGTTTTCAGGACAGGGCGTTGGACGAGCAGTACTTC
CDR3aa: CASSFQDRALDEQYF

abundance: many
d_gene: TRBD1
v_gene: TRBV5-1
j_gene: TRBJ2-7
CDR3nt: TGCGCCAGCAGCTTTGGGACAGGTTCGAGTTACGAGCAGTACTTC
CDR3aa: CASSFGTGSSYEQYF

abundance: many
d_gene: TRBD2
v_gene: TRBV20-1
j_gene: TRBJ2-5
CDR3nt: TGCAGTGCTAACTCCCGGGGGGGACCGGAGACCCATCAAGAGACCCAGTACTTC
CDR3aa: CSANSRGGPETHQETQYF

abundance: many
d_gene: TRBD2
v_gene: TRBV10-3
j_gene: TRBJ2-7
CDR3nt: TGTGCCATCAGTGAGGGACTAGCGGGGATTTCCTACGAGCAGTACTTC
CDR3aa: CAISEGLAGISYEQYF

abundance: many
d_gene: .
v_gene: TRBV5-1
j_gene: TRBJ2-3
CDR3nt: TGCGCCAGCAGCTTTTCGTCCTCTAGCACAGATACGCAGTATTTT
CDR3aa: CASSFSSSSTDTQYF

abundance: many
d_gene: TRBD1
v_gene: TRBV5-1
j_gene: TRBJ1-6
CDR3nt: TGCGCCAGCAGCCCGAAGACAGGGGGACCCTATAATTCACCCCTCCACTTT
CDR3aa: CASSPKTGGPYNSPLHF

abundance: many
d_gene: .
v_gene: TRBV12-3/TRBV12-4
j_gene: TRBJ2-5
CDR3nt: TGTGCCAGCAGCCCTGACCCAGGGGAAGAGACCCAGTACTTC
CDR3aa: CASSPDPGEETQYF

abundance: many
d_gene: .
v_gene: TRBV9
j_gene: TRBJ2-2
CDR3nt: TGTGCCAGCAGCGCACTCACCGGGGAGCTGTTTTTT
CDR3aa: CASSALTGELFF